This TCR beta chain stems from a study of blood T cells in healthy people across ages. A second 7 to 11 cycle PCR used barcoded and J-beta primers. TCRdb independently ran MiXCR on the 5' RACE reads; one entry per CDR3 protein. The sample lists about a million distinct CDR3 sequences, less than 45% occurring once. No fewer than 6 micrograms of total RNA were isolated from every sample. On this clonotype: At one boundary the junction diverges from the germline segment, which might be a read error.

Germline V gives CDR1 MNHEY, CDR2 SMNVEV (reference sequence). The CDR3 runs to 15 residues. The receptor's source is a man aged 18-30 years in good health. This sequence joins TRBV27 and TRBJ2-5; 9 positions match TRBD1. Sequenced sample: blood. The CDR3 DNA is TGTACCAGCAGTTCTCGGGACAGGGTTAGAGAGACCCAGTACTTC. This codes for CTSSSRDRVRETQYF.